The next 30 T cell receptor beta chains were all read from a single sample in a study of cytomegalovirus exposure and HLA in healthy donors. The PCR contained 60 Vbeta and 13 Jbeta primers. Some clones are missing from TCRdb's copy, which holds only in-frame ones; the method was immunoSEQ multiplex PCR. The table lists some 97,000 clones, roughly four fifths of them singletons. Sequenced: PBMCs. The receptors derive from a male donor in good health and CMV-seropositive.

This sequence joins TRBV4-2 and TRBJ1-2; D not resolved. V lost 3 bases, J lost 0 bases, and 11 bases lay in between. CDR1 LGHNA and CDR2 YNFKEQ come from the germline V gene. The CDR3 runs 15 residues. The CDR3 DNA sequence: TGTGCCAGCAGCCATGGACTTAATGCTAACTATGGCTACACCTTC. Translated: CASSHGLNANYGYTF.

Comments on this clone: Relative to the germline gene, one junction end is altered; a read error may explain this. The sample contains more than one DNA sequence encoding this CDR3. This rearrangement joins TRBV4-2 to TRBJ2-3; TRBD2 aligns across 12 bases. This CDR3 comprises 16 residues. Germline-derived CDR1 and CDR2 are LGHNA and YNFKEQ. DNA of the CDR3: TGTGCCAGCAGTCAAGATCTAGCGGGGGGGCCAGATACGCAGTATTTT. Its translation is CASSQDLAGGPDTQYF.

The chain links TRBV11-2 to TRBJ1-6; possible D gene TRBD1, 6 bases. Germline lookup yields CDR1 SGHAT and CDR2 FQNNGV. There are 15 residues in the CDR3. Deletions cut 7 bases from V and 10 bases from J, with 20 bases between. CDR3 residues: CASNHIQGRDSPLHF. CDR3 DNA sequence: TGTGCCAGCAACCATATACAGGGAAGGGACTCACCCCTCCACTTT. Full variable domain (rest looked up from reference TRBV11-2 and TRBJ1-6): EAGVAQSPRYKIIEKRQSVAFWCNPISGHATLYWYQQILGQGPKLLIQFQNNGVVDDSQLPKDRFSAERLKGVDSTLKIQPAKLEDSAVYLCASNHIQGRDSPLHFGNGTRLTVT.

This clone was observed a handful of times. This rearrangement joins TRBV10-3 to TRBJ1-2; maybe TRBD1 (6 bases). Trimming left V 3 bases short and J 4 bases short, with 12 bases between. There are 14 residues in the CDR3. Germline V gene sequence: CDR1 ENHRY, CDR2 SYGVKD. CDR3 amino acids: CAISDDRGGYGYTF. DNA for the CDR3: TGTGCCATCAGTGACGACAGAGGGGGCTATGGCTACACCTTC.

The V call is TRBV25-1, the J call TRBJ1-4, with 7 nucleotides matching TRBD1. The CDR3 loop spans 17 amino acids. Germline V gene data show CDR1 as MGHDK and CDR2 as SYGVNS. The V segment lost 1 base and the J segment 8 bases; nucleotides outside the gene matches: 13. For the CDR3, the DNA is TGTGCCAGCAGTGAATTTCGTCAGGGGGATTTTAGGGAAAAACTGTTTTTT. This codes for CASSEFRQGDFREKLFF.

The chain couples TRBV27 to TRBJ2-1; the match to TRBD2 covers 9 bases. CDR3 length: 18 amino acids. With V trimmed by 2 bases and J by 0 bases, 8 bases remained unmatched. Germline V gives CDR1 MNHEY, CDR2 SMNVEV (reference sequence). The CDR3 region has the DNA TGTGCCAGCAGTTTACTGGCGGGGGGGGGACCCTCCTACAATGAGCAGTTCTTC. It encodes CASSLLAGGGPSYNEQFF.

This chain uses TRBV19 with TRBJ2-7; 8 nucleotides agree with TRBD1. This CDR3 has 14 amino acids. Trimming cost V 3 bases and J 6 bases; bases outside gene matches: 7. The germline V gene has CDR1 LNHDA and CDR2 SQIVND (reference sequence). The CDR3 DNA follows: TGTGCCAGTAGTATCTCGGACAGGGTTTCCGAGCAGTACTTC. This gives the protein CASSISDRVSEQYF.

This clone came up a few times. This chain uses TRBV4-2 with TRBJ2-3; D might be TRBD2 (6 bases). Germline lookup yields CDR1 LGHNA and CDR2 YNFKEQ. CDR3 length: 16 amino acids. Trimming removed 0 bases from V and 2 bases from J, with 12 bases in between. CDR3 in amino acids: CASSQEPAGLTDTQYF. CDR3 DNA sequence: TGTGCCAGCAGCCAAGAGCCAGCGGGCCTCACAGATACGCAGTATTTT.

The rearrangement joins TRBV4-2 to TRBJ1-5, with 7 bases aligning to TRBD1. The CDR3 runs 15 residues. The ends lost 8 bases at V and 3 bases at J; junction bases unmatched: 10. CDR1 LGHNA and CDR2 YNFKEQ come from the germline V gene. The CDR3 region is CASLAPGQPNQPQHF. CDR3 in DNA: TGTGCCAGCCTCGCTCCGGGACAGCCCAATCAGCCCCAGCATTTT.

V gene TRBV6-5 combines with J gene TRBJ2-7; D is perhaps TRBD1 (6 bases). V lost 0 bases to trimming and J lost 2 bases, with 14 bases between them. The CDR3 length is 16 residues. Germline V gives CDR1 MNHEY, CDR2 SVGAGI. CDR3 sequence (DNA): TGTGCCAGCAGTTACTCGAGGCAGGGGTCTACCTACGAGCAGTACTTC. Protein: CASSYSRQGSTYEQYF.

The chain links TRBV4-1 to TRBJ1-4; 8 bases are a match to TRBD1. The trim removed 2 bases at V and 4 bases at J, leaving 9 bases unmatched. Germline V gene data show CDR1 as MGHRA and CDR2 as YSYEKL. This CDR3 contains 17 residues. The CDR3 DNA follows: TGCGCCAGCAGCCAATGGGCAGGGGGCAGGGGTAATGAAAAACTGTTTTTT. This translates into CASSQWAGGRGNEKLFF.

V usage is TRBV4-2 and J usage is TRBJ1-6; TRBD1 is a possible D gene (5 bases). This CDR3 region has 17 residues. V lost 4 bases to trimming and J lost 0 bases, with 13 bases between them. Looked up from germline, CDR1 is LGHNA and CDR2 is YNFKEQ. CDR3 sequence: CASSRKRGNSYNSPLHF. DNA of the CDR3: TGTGCCAGCAGCCGAAAAAGGGGTAACTCCTATAATTCACCCCTCCACTTT.

The chain recombines TRBV30 with TRBJ2-5; 8 bases are shared with TRBD2. V lost 2 bases, J lost 5 bases, and 10 bases stayed unmatched. CDR1 and CDR2 (germline): GTSNPN, SVGIG (reference sequence). The CDR3 runs to 15 residues. The CDR3 is CAWSPTSVLLETQYF. The CDR3 nucleotides are TGTGCCTGGAGTCCGACTAGCGTTCTGTTGGAGACCCAGTACTTC.

The rearrangement uses TRBV5-6 and TRBJ1-6, with 7 bases identical to TRBD1. From germline, CDR1 is SGHDT and CDR2 YYEEEE. The CDR3 runs 16 residues. Trimming cost V 1 base and J 5 bases; bases outside gene matches: 6. For the CDR3, the DNA is TGTGCCAGCAGCTTGAACACCGGGACAGATAATTCACCCCTCCACTTT. The encoded protein is CASSLNTGTDNSPLHF.

This clone has a handful of counts. The chain is built from TRBV6-6 and TRBJ1-6, with 7 bases matching TRBD1. Germline CDR1 reads MNHNY; CDR2 reads SVGAGI (reference sequence). With V trimmed by 7 bases and J by 7 bases, 10 bases remained unmatched. This CDR3 has 15 residues. CDR3 bases: TGTGCCAGCAATACGAACAGGGGCGTCAATTCACCCCTCCACTTT. As protein: CASNTNRGVNSPLHF.

J is TRBJ2-3 and V is TRBV11-3, with D perhaps matching TRBD2 (5 bases). V was cut by 5 bases and J by 8 bases, with 26 bases left in between. The CDR3 has 17 amino acids. The germline V gene has CDR1 SGHNT and CDR2 YENEEA. The DNA of the CDR3 is TGTGCCAGCAGCCCAGAGGAGGCAAGGTCCCCCGTTGGTACGCAGTATTTT. It codes for CASSPEEARSPVGTQYF.

V usage is TRBV30 and J usage is TRBJ1-2, with TRBD1 identical over 8 bases. After removal of 2 bases from V and 3 bases from J, the junction contained 14 bases not matched to a gene. CDR3 size: 17 residues. Germline V gene lookup returns CDR1 GTSNPN and CDR2 SVGIG (reference sequence). The CDR3 sequence: CAWSPPRTGRVYYGYTF. In DNA form, the CDR3 reads TGTGCCTGGAGTCCCCCCCGGACAGGGAGAGTCTACTATGGCTACACCTTC.

This clone has only a few counts. The CDR3 nucleotides read TGTGCCAGCAGCTTGCCAACATTACTGAACACTGAAGCTTTCTTT. Encoded protein: CASSLPTLLNTEAFF. The rearrangement links TRBV5-6 to TRBJ1-1; D uncertain. Looked up from germline, CDR1 is SGHDT and CDR2 is YYEEEE. Trimming removed 1 base at V and 0 bases at J, with 10 bases between. This CDR3 has 15 residues.

This rearrangement joins TRBV19 to TRBJ1-4; D gene ambiguous. The CDR3 spans 13 residues. Per the germline V gene, CDR1 is LNHDA and CDR2 is SQIVND (reference sequence). V dropped 8 bases and J dropped 6 bases, with 13 bases sitting between them. The CDR3 loop reads CASGQEIDEKLFF. CDR3 nucleotide sequence: TGTGCCAGTGGGCAAGAGATAGATGAAAAACTGTTTTTT.

The chain links TRBV5-1 to TRBJ1-2; D unresolved. The CDR3 loop spans 15 amino acids. V was pared by 0 bases and J by 4 bases, with 13 bases between. Germline V lookup: CDR1 SGHRS, CDR2 YFSETQ. The CDR3 reads CASSLDDSRSYGYTF. CDR3 DNA: TGCGCCAGCAGCTTGGATGACTCCCGGAGCTATGGCTACACCTTC.

This chain joins TRBV7-9 and TRBJ1-1, with D tentatively TRBD1 (5 bases). CDR1 and CDR2 (germline): SEHNR, FQNEAQ (reference sequence). The CDR3 consists of 15 residues. V was shortened by 0 bases and J by 4 bases, with 12 bases between the two germline ends. The CDR3 nucleotides read TGTGCCAGCAGCTTAGCGTTTGGGGCTGGCACTGAAGCTTTCTTT. Protein: CASSLAFGAGTEAFF.

The chain has TRBV6-5 and TRBJ2-5; 11 nucleotides agree with TRBD2. The germline gives CDR1 MNHEY, CDR2 SVGAGI. This CDR3 comprises 15 residues. V lost 3 bases, J lost 5 bases, and 5 bases stayed unmatched. The CDR3 DNA follows: TGTGCCAGCAGTTATAGCGGGGGGGTTCGTGAGACCCAGTACTTC. Its protein is CASSYSGGVRETQYF.

The chain is built from TRBV10-2 and TRBJ1-2; 9 bases align to TRBD1. The CDR3 consists of 13 residues. The V gene's germline CDR1 is WSHSY and CDR2 SAAADI. Trimming took 8 bases from V and 1 from J; bases not matched to a gene: 2. DNA of the CDR3: TGCGCCAGCGGGGACAGGGTTAACTATGGCTACACCTTC. Residues: CASGDRVNYGYTF.

The J gene is TRBJ2-5, the V gene TRBV13, with 12 bases lining up with TRBD2. Germline-derived CDR1 and CDR2 are PRHDT and FYEKMQ (reference sequence). The CDR3 loop spans 17 amino acids. Trimming took 0 bases from V and 5 from J; bases not matched to a gene: 7. CDR3 region: CASSLGLAGGSGETQYF. The CDR3 DNA follows: TGTGCCAGCAGCTTAGGCCTAGCGGGGGGGTCCGGGGAGACCCAGTACTTC.

The DNA of the CDR3 is TGTGCCAGCAGCAACAGAGACGGCTACACCTTC. The encoded protein is CASSNRDGYTF. V and J are TRBV7-9 and TRBJ1-2; D gene ambiguous. CDR3 size: 11 residues. Germline CDR1 and CDR2: SEHNR and FQNEAQ (reference sequence). V dropped 5 bases and J dropped 8 bases, with 9 bases sitting between them.

The chain links TRBV5-6 to TRBJ2-1; a weak D match, TRBD2 (7 bases). Germline loops: CDR1 SGHDT, CDR2 YYEEEE. This CDR3 spans 14 amino acids. Trimming left V 7 bases short and J 7 bases short, with 18 bases between. The CDR3 nucleotides read TGTGCCAGCCTTCACTGGGGGGGGCCAAATGAGCAGTTCTTC. The encoded protein is CASLHWGGPNEQFF.

The chain uses TRBV2 and TRBJ1-4, with 9 bases fitting TRBD1. Germline values: CDR1 SNHLY, CDR2 FYNNEI. The CDR3 contains 16 residues. After removal of 5 bases from V and 7 bases from J, the junction contained 11 bases not matched to a gene. DNA of the CDR3: TGTGCCAGCAGTCAGGGGGCCGGGACAGGGCCTGAAAAACTGTTTTTT. Translated, it gives CASSQGAGTGPEKLFF.

The J gene is TRBJ2-7, the V gene TRBV10-3; TRBD1 is a possible D gene (6 bases). V gave up 2 bases and J gave up 5 bases, with 13 bases separating them. Per germline, CDR1 ENHRY and CDR2 SYGVKD. The CDR3 covers 14 residues. Written as DNA, the CDR3 is TGTGCCATCAGTGAGGCAACAGGGTATAACGAGCAGTACTTC. It translates to CAISEATGYNEQYF.

The rearrangement uses TRBV7-2 and TRBJ2-1, with a tentative D call TRBD1 (5 bases). Trimming cost V 4 bases and J 7 bases, with 17 bases left between them. Per the germline V gene, CDR1 is SGHTA and CDR2 is FQGNSA. The CDR3 runs 15 residues. CDR3 in DNA: TGTGCCAGCAGCTCCCGCCTCCAGGGCTCGAATGAGCAGTTCTTC. Its protein product is CASSSRLQGSNEQFF.

The chain has TRBV7-3 and TRBJ1-1, with a weak D call TRBD1 (5 bases). The CDR3 loop spans 14 amino acids. V was shortened by 1 base and J by 11 bases, with 17 bases between the two germline ends. CDR1 and CDR2 from the germline V gene are SGHTA and FQGTGA. The CDR3 DNA sequence: TGTGCCAGCAGCTTAAGCCCCAGACAGTGCCCTGCTTTCTTT. Its protein is CASSLSPRQCPAFF. The whole variable domain, remainder taken from reference TRBV7-3 and TRBJ1-1, is GAGVSQTPSNKVTEKGKYVELRCDPISGHTALYWYRQSLGQGPEFLIYFQGTGAADDSGLPNDRFFAVRPEGSVSTLKIQRTERGDSAVYLCASSLSPRQCPAFFGQGTRLTVV.